This T cell receptor beta chain was recovered during a study of cytomegalovirus exposure and HLA in healthy donors. Repertoires were generated with immunoSEQ multiplex PCR, while TCRdb's copy carries only in-frame clones and drops some. The sample has 150,000 to 200,000 clones; 86% are singletons. V lost 3 bases and J lost 7; bases outside the gene matches: 17. Germline V gene sequence: CDR1 LNHNV, CDR2 YYDKDF (reference sequence). The CDR3 length is 18 residues. The chain uses TRBV15 and TRBJ2-2; TRBD2 aligns across 7 bases. This sequence originates from a woman aged 18-30 years in good health and CMV-seronegative. The sequenced material came from PBMCs. In DNA, the CDR3 is TGTGCCACCAGCAGTAATTATATTGGCAGGGAGGGTGGCGGGGAGCTGTTTTTT. Amino acids: CATSSNYIGREGGGELFF.